Each of the 27 T cell receptor beta chains below was sequenced from the same sample in a study of long-term antiretroviral therapy in people with HIV. Samples were assayed with immunoSEQ v3.0 at survey level. Assay used: immunoSEQ multiplex PCR; TCRdb lists only in-frame clones, some missing. The sample includes over 30,000 clones, around 85% of them seen just once. This specimen was unsorted PBMCs, taken 1.2 years after starting antiretroviral therapy. These receptors were taken from a woman in her forties or fifties with HIV.

The gene calls are TRBV30 and TRBJ2-7; D is perhaps TRBD1 or TRBD2 (5 bases each). Deletions cut 2 bases from V and 7 bases from J, with 15 bases between. The CDR3 has 13 amino acids. Per the germline V gene, CDR1 is GTSNPN and CDR2 is SVGIG (reference sequence). CDR3 loop: CAWSQGPKGEQYF. CDR3 nucleotides: TGTGCCTGGAGTCAGGGACCAAAAGGGGAGCAGTACTTC.

V usage is TRBV6-5 and J usage is TRBJ2-4; D ambiguous. The CDR3 has 16 amino acids. Trimming took off 0 bases at V and 0 bases at J, with 9 bases between the two ends. The germline V gene encodes CDR1 MNHEY and CDR2 SVGAGI. The CDR3 spells CASSYSYLRAKNIQYF. CDR3 nucleotides: TGTGCCAGCAGTTACTCGTACTTGCGAGCCAAAAACATTCAGTACTTC.

The rearrangement uses TRBV11-3 and TRBJ2-7, with 7 bases matching TRBD1. The CDR3 runs to 13 residues. Unmatched junction bases numbered 4, after V lost 5 bases and J lost 3 bases. Germline lookup yields CDR1 SGHNT and CDR2 YENEEA. DNA of the CDR3: TGTGCCAGCAGCCCCGGACAGGACTACGAGCAGTACTTC. Protein sequence: CASSPGQDYEQYF.

V gene TRBV11-3 combines with J gene TRBJ2-1; D gene uncertain. Germline V gene sequence: CDR1 SGHNT, CDR2 YENEEA. V dropped 5 bases and J dropped 8 bases, with 10 bases sitting between them. The CDR3 is 12 amino acids. CDR3 in amino acids: CASSRVLDEQFF. The CDR3 coding sequence is TGTGCCAGCAGCAGGGTTTTAGATGAGCAGTTCTTC.

This clone was counted between two and nine times. The chain is built from TRBV30 and TRBJ1-5; D gene uncertain. This CDR3 is built from 12 residues. V was pared by 7 bases and J by 2 bases, with 9 bases between. The germline V gene has CDR1 GTSNPN and CDR2 SVGIG (reference sequence). The CDR3 sequence: CASDEGNQPQHF. DNA of the CDR3: TGTGCCTCCGATGAGGGCAATCAGCCCCAGCATTTT.

The V and J genes are TRBV5-1 and TRBJ2-7; D perhaps matches TRBD1 (5 bases). The germline V gene encodes CDR1 SGHRS and CDR2 YFSETQ. V was cut by 0 bases and J by 2 bases, with 12 bases left in between. This CDR3 is 15 amino acids long. The CDR3, as DNA: TGCGCCAGCAGCTTGGTACAGGCTGGCACCTACGAGCAGTACTTC. Its translation: CASSLVQAGTYEQYF.

The rearrangement links TRBV9 to TRBJ2-7; tentatively, D is TRBD2 (5 bases). Germline V gene data show CDR1 as SGDLS and CDR2 as YYNGEE. The CDR3 is 13 amino acids. Trimming took off 4 bases at V and 5 bases at J, with 13 bases between the two ends. The CDR3 nucleotides read TGTGCCAGCAGCCGCGGAGGCGGAGACGAGCAGTACTTC. Translated, it gives CASSRGGGDEQYF.

CDR3 loop: CASSEGTGTDEKLFF. The CDR3, as DNA: TGTGCCAGCAGTGAAGGGACAGGGACGGATGAAAAACTGTTTTTT. This rearrangement joins TRBV6-1 to TRBJ1-4, with 8 bases lining up with TRBD1. Germline CDR1 and CDR2: MNHNS and SASEGT. J gave up 6 bases and V 1 base, and 4 bases lay outside the gene matches. This CDR3 region has 15 residues.

The genes are TRBV5-6 and TRBJ2-7; D remains unclear. V was shortened by 4 bases and J by 1 base, with 9 bases between the two germline ends. This CDR3 is 13 amino acids long. Germline V gene data show CDR1 as SGHDT and CDR2 as YYEEEE. CDR3 residues: CASSVDPSYEQYF. CDR3 bases: TGTGCCAGCAGCGTGGACCCGTCCTACGAGCAGTACTTC.

The chain combines TRBV5-1 with TRBJ2-7; 14 positions agree with TRBD2. The CDR3 covers 19 residues. Losses at the gene ends were 0 bases for V and 0 bases for J; bases not matched to a gene: 8. Germline values: CDR1 SGHRS, CDR2 YFSETQ. CDR3 amino acids: CASSLAPGTSGSSSYEQYF. Written as DNA, the CDR3 is TGCGCCAGCAGCTTGGCCCCCGGGACTAGCGGGAGCAGCTCCTACGAGCAGTACTTC.

The V call is TRBV7-9, the J call TRBJ1-1, with 7 positions matching TRBD1. The CDR3 is 14 amino acids. V lost 5 bases to trimming and J lost 6 bases; unmatched junction nucleotides: 9. CDR1 is SEHNR and CDR2 is FQNEAQ in the germline V gene (reference sequence). The CDR3 sequence: CASSLPGGSAEAFF. The CDR3 DNA is TGTGCCAGCAGCCTCCCAGGGGGAAGTGCTGAAGCTTTCTTT.

The CDR3 reads CAIRDLVEQPQHF. The CDR3 nucleotides read TGTGCCATCAGGGACCTGGTGGAGCAGCCCCAGCATTTT. The chain combines TRBV10-3 with TRBJ1-5; D not resolved. The CDR3 is 13 amino acids. Trimming pared 6 bases from V and 7 bases from J, leaving 13 bases between. Germline CDR1 and CDR2: ENHRY and SYGVKD.

V and J are TRBV6-5 and TRBJ2-1; tentative D call: TRBD2 (5 bases). This CDR3 has 12 residues. Trimming removed 7 bases at V and 4 bases at J, with 8 bases between. Looked up from germline, CDR1 is MNHEY and CDR2 is SVGAGI. The CDR3 is CASTGVYNEQFF. Here the CDR3 DNA reads TGTGCCAGCACCGGGGTGTACAATGAGCAGTTCTTC.

The chain carries TRBV27 and TRBJ2-5; D perhaps matches TRBD2 (6 bases). V dropped 3 bases and J dropped 4 bases, with 12 bases sitting between them. This CDR3 is 14 amino acids long. Germline assignment: CDR1 MNHEY and CDR2 SMNVEV (reference sequence). CDR3 residues: CASSLTGRGETQYF. The CDR3 DNA reads as TGTGCCAGCAGTTTGACCGGGAGAGGAGAGACCCAGTACTTC.

V gene TRBV27 combines with J gene TRBJ2-3; D ambiguous. This CDR3 spans 13 amino acids. The germline V gene encodes CDR1 MNHEY and CDR2 SMNVEV (reference sequence). Trimming cost V 5 bases and J 7 bases, with 13 bases left between them. Here the CDR3 reads CASSQRVHHTQYF. The CDR3 DNA reads as TGTGCCAGCAGTCAAAGGGTACACCATACGCAGTATTTT.

V gene TRBV5-4 combines with J gene TRBJ1-2; D is unclear. Germline values: CDR1 SGHNT, CDR2 YYREEE (reference sequence). The CDR3 spans 16 residues. Between the trimmed V and J ends, which lost 4 bases and 0 bases, there was a span of 16 bases. The CDR3 here is CASSPGSRSSNYGYTF. The CDR3, as DNA: TGTGCCAGCAGCCCGGGGAGCAGGAGTTCTAACTATGGCTACACCTTC.

This clone was seen a single time. The chain uses TRBV7-9 and TRBJ2-7; no firm D call. CDR1 is SEHNR and CDR2 is FQNEAQ in the germline V gene (reference sequence). The CDR3 consists of 11 residues. V was trimmed by 5 bases and J by 4 bases, leaving 6 bases between them. CDR3 nucleotide sequence: TGTGCCAGCAGCCCTAATTACGAGCAGTACTTC. Its translation: CASSPNYEQYF.

The chain uses TRBV9 and TRBJ2-3; D is perhaps TRBD2 (5 bases). Germline V gene data show CDR1 as SGDLS and CDR2 as YYNGEE. The CDR3 runs to 16 residues. Trimming pared 4 bases from V and 1 base from J, leaving 16 bases between. The CDR3 spells CASSSTSSRGTDTQYF. In DNA, the CDR3 is TGTGCCAGCAGCAGCACTAGTTCGCGGGGCACAGATACGCAGTATTTT.

The rearrangement uses TRBV5-1 and TRBJ1-3; the D gene is possibly TRBD1 (6 bases). This CDR3 is built from 16 residues. The V end lost 0 bases, the J end lost 3 bases, and 13 bases lay between the germline ends. Per germline, CDR1 SGHRS and CDR2 YFSETQ. As DNA, the CDR3 is TGCGCCAGCAGCTTGGCGGGGGCGACTGGTGGAAACACCATATATTTT. This gives the protein CASSLAGATGGNTIYF.

This chain joins TRBV4-2 and TRBJ1-4; the D gene is possibly TRBD1 (6 bases). The CDR3 runs 14 residues. Trimming cost V 5 bases and J 8 bases, with 15 bases left between them. Germline-derived CDR1 and CDR2 are LGHNA and YNFKEQ. The CDR3 loop reads CASSSDRFSEKLFF. As DNA, the CDR3 is TGTGCCAGCAGCTCAGACAGGTTCTCCGAAAAACTGTTTTTT.

The rearrangement links TRBV5-1 to TRBJ2-4; tentatively, D is TRBD1 (6 bases). Trimming pared 4 bases from V and 4 bases from J, leaving 9 bases between. From germline, CDR1 is SGHRS and CDR2 YFSETQ. CDR3 length: 13 residues. CDR3 sequence: CASSLDSKNIQYF. The DNA for the CDR3 is TGCGCCAGCAGCCTGGACAGTAAAAACATTCAGTACTTC. Based on the CDR3 plus reference TRBV5-1 and TRBJ2-4, the full variable domain is KAGVTQTPRYLIKTRGQQVTLSCSPISGHRSVSWYQQTPGQGLQFLFEYFSETQRNKGNFPGRFSGRQFSNSRSEMNVSTLELGDSALYLCASSLDSKNIQYFGAGTRLSVL.

The gene calls are TRBV7-3 and TRBJ2-2; D remains unclear. This CDR3 comprises 15 residues. Deletions cut 0 bases from V and 0 bases from J, with 5 bases between. CDR1 and CDR2 (germline): SGHTA, FQGTGA. The CDR3 DNA reads as TGTGCCAGCAGCTTAACGGACCCGAACACCGGGGAGCTGTTTTTT. Amino acids: CASSLTDPNTGELFF.

The CDR3 protein is CASSRQGDINEKLFF. CDR3 in DNA: TGTGCCAGCTCTCGACAGGGGGACATTAATGAAAAACTGTTTTTT. The chain recombines TRBV18 with TRBJ1-4; TRBD1 matches at 9 bases. Germline values: CDR1 KGHSH, CDR2 LQKENI. Unmatched junction bases numbered 6, after V lost 6 bases and J lost 4 bases. The CDR3 spans 15 residues.

The rearrangement uses TRBV6-5 and TRBJ1-3, with unresolved D. V lost 0 bases, J lost 4 bases, and 4 bases lay in between. This CDR3 spans 13 amino acids. CDR1 is MNHEY and CDR2 is SVGAGI in the germline V gene. The CDR3 reads CASSYSEGNTIYF. CDR3 nucleotides: TGTGCCAGCAGTTACTCGGAAGGAAACACCATATATTTT.

This clone occurred a few times. The CDR3: CASSDSIGSTTDTQYF. The CDR3 DNA reads as TGTGCCAGCAGTGATTCGATTGGTAGCACCACAGATACGCAGTATTTT. The chain recombines TRBV2 with TRBJ2-3; no clear D. Germline CDR1 and CDR2: SNHLY and FYNNEI. The V gene lost 3 bases and the J gene lost 2 bases, with 15 bases spanning the gap. This CDR3 spans 16 amino acids.

This chain joins TRBV7-2 and TRBJ1-5, with D possibly matching TRBD1 (6 bases). V was cut by 1 base and J by 7 bases, with 20 bases left in between. The CDR3 length is 17 residues. Germline assignment: CDR1 SGHTA and CDR2 FQGNSA. CDR3 sequence (DNA): TGTGCCAGCAGCTTAGTGGGCATGCGGGGGCGGGGACAGCCCCAGCATTTT. Translating it yields CASSLVGMRGRGQPQHF.

The J gene is TRBJ1-4, the V gene TRBV19; D is uncertain. This CDR3 is built from 16 residues. V was pared by 3 bases and J by 0 bases, with 11 bases between. The V gene's germline CDR1 is LNHDA and CDR2 SQIVND (reference sequence). The CDR3 here is CASSITASATNEKLFF. The DNA of the CDR3 is TGTGCCAGTAGTATCACGGCATCCGCAACTAATGAAAAACTGTTTTTT.